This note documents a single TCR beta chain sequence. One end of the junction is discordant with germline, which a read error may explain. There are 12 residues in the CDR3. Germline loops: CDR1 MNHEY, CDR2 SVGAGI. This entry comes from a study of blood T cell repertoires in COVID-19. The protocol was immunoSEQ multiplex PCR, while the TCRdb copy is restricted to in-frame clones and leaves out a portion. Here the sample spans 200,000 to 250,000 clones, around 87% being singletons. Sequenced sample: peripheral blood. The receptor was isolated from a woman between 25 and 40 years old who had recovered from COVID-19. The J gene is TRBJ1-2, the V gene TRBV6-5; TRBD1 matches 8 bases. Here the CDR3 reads CASSPGQGRTSF. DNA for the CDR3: TGTGCCAGCAGTCCCGGACAGGGTAGGACCTCCTTC.